One sample yielded the 14 T cell receptor beta chains listed below, sequenced in a study of cytomegalovirus exposure and HLA in healthy donors (dated by TCRdb to about 2017). To prepare the library, the immunoSEQ multiplex PCR assay was applied. TCRdb provides this immuneACCESS table in a form limited to in-frame rearrangements. Some clones are lacking; in checked studies, under half of them reflect an unresolved V gene, and why the rest are absent is not known. Across this sample there are 120,000 to 150,000 clones, with approximately 89% seen only once. Of the sample, 0.69% is held by the ten largest clones. The sample consisted of PBMCs. The receptors stem from a young man in good health and CMV-seronegative.

This chain joins TRBV19 and TRBJ2-7; 10 nucleotides agree with TRBD1. The junction had 5 bases not matched to a gene; V was cut back by 3 bases and J by 3 bases. CDR3 length: 15 amino acids. The germline V gene encodes CDR1 LNHDA and CDR2 SQIVND (reference sequence). CDR3 coding DNA: TGTGCCAGTAGTATCGGGACAGGGGAATACTACGAGCAGTACTTC. Its protein product is CASSIGTGEYYEQYF.

CDR3 bases: TGTGCCAGCAGCGTGGGACTCGCGGGCGGGGGGCCCTACGAGCAGTACGTC. This encodes CASSVGLAGGGPYEQYV. This chain uses TRBV9 with TRBJ2-7, with TRBD2 matching over 8 bases. With V trimmed by 2 bases and J by 2 bases, 12 bases remained unmatched. The V gene's germline CDR1 is SGDLS and CDR2 YYNGEE. This CDR3 contains 17 residues.

This clone was observed a handful of times. The rearrangement joins TRBV5-4 to TRBJ1-1; 10 bases align to TRBD1. Trimming removed 0 bases from V and 1 base from J; junction bases left unmatched: 6. This CDR3 is 17 amino acids long. Germline lookup yields CDR1 SGHNT and CDR2 YYREEE (reference sequence). As DNA, the CDR3 is TGTGCCAGCAGCTTGGGGGGACAGGGGTTGGGGAACACTGAAGCTTTCTTT. This encodes CASSLGGQGLGNTEAFF. Combining the CDR3 with reference TRBV5-4 and TRBJ1-1 gives the whole variable domain ETGVTQSPTHLIKTRGQQVTLRCSSQSGHNTVSWYQQALGQGPQFIFQYYREEENGRGNFPPRFSGLQFPNYSSELNVNALELDDSALYLCASSLGGQGLGNTEAFFGQGTRLTVV.

Written as DNA, the CDR3 is TGTGCCAGCAGCCGAGGACAGTACAATGAGCAGTTCTTC. This translates into CASSRGQYNEQFF. The chain recombines TRBV11-2 with TRBJ2-1, with a weak D call TRBD1 (6 bases). Germline CDR1 SGHAT, CDR2 FQNNGV. The CDR3 has 13 residues. V was cut by 5 bases and J by 4 bases, with 9 bases left in between.

This sequence joins TRBV7-9 and TRBJ2-2; 13 nucleotides match TRBD2. V lost 5 bases and J lost 5; bases outside the gene matches: 14. This CDR3 is 19 amino acids long. Germline assignment: CDR1 SEHNR and CDR2 FQNEAQ (reference sequence). CDR3 nucleotides: TGTGCCAGCAGCCCGACTAGCGGGGGGCCTACCCCGAGGACCGGGGAGCTGTTTTTT. This gives the protein CASSPTSGGPTPRTGELFF. Full variable domain (outside the CDR3, taken from reference TRBV7-9 and TRBJ2-2): DTGVSQNPRHKITKRGQNVTFRCDPISEHNRLYWYRQTLGQGPEFLTYFQNEAQLEKSRLLSDRFSAERPKGSFSTLEIQRTEQGDSAMYLCASSPTSGGPTPRTGELFFGEGSRLTVL.

V and J are TRBV7-9 and TRBJ1-2, with D perhaps matching TRBD1 (5 bases). The CDR3 spans 13 residues. V was shortened by 2 bases and J by 7 bases, with 11 bases between the two germline ends. CDR1 is SEHNR, CDR2 FQNEAQ, per germline (reference sequence). CDR3 bases: TGTGCCAGCAGCTTAAGGCAGGGTGTTGGCTACACCTTC. Translating gives CASSLRQGVGYTF.

The J gene is TRBJ1-2, the V gene TRBV28, with a possible D match to TRBD1 (6 bases). Germline values: CDR1 MDHEN, CDR2 SYDVKM. The CDR3 totals 17 residues. The V end was cut by 5 bases, the J end by 4 bases, with 23 bases between. CDR3 sequence reads: CASSTFDRSPRFYGYTF. DNA for the CDR3: TGTGCCAGCAGTACTTTCGACAGGTCTCCGAGATTCTATGGCTACACCTTC.

J is TRBJ2-3 and V is TRBV5-1, with D uncertain. Trimming pared 0 bases from V and 1 base from J, leaving 9 bases between. In germline, CDR1 is SGHRS, CDR2 YFSETQ. This CDR3 has 15 amino acids. The CDR3 spells CASSLEEARTDTQYF. The CDR3, as DNA: TGCGCCAGCAGCTTGGAAGAGGCACGCACAGATACGCAGTATTTT.

In its sample, this clone was seen once. The chain links TRBV29-1 to TRBJ1-2; 7 nucleotides line up with TRBD1. Unmatched junction bases numbered 7, after V lost 5 bases and J lost 4 bases. This CDR3 has 13 residues. Germline values: CDR1 SQVTM, CDR2 ANQGSEA. The CDR3 region has the DNA TGCAGCGTTACGGGACAGACTAGCTATGGCTACACCTTC. Translation gives CSVTGQTSYGYTF.

The chain uses TRBV15 and TRBJ2-5; TRBD1 agrees at 11 bases. Germline V CDR1 and CDR2: LNHNV, YYDKDF (reference sequence). J gave up 5 bases and V 1 base, and 6 bases lay outside the gene matches. The CDR3 extends over 16 amino acids. The CDR3 nucleotides are TGTGCCACCAGCAGAGTGGCTGGACAGGGGGCTGAGACCCAGTACTTC. Protein: CATSRVAGQGAETQYF.

The V call is TRBV6-1, the J call TRBJ1-6, with 7 bases that match TRBD1. V was clipped by 6 bases and J by 5 bases; unmatched bases: 7. This CDR3 is 15 amino acids long. The germline V gene encodes CDR1 MNHNS and CDR2 SASEGT. The CDR3 region has the DNA TGTGCCAGCAGAAAAACAGGGGTAGATAATTCACCCCTCCACTTT. Amino acids: CASRKTGVDNSPLHF.

This chain joins TRBV25-1 and TRBJ2-3; D gene ambiguous. V was shortened by 4 bases and J by 4 bases, with 9 bases between the two germline ends. Per germline, CDR1 MGHDK and CDR2 SYGVNS. The CDR3 totals 13 residues. The CDR3 nucleotides are TGTGCCAGCAGTGCTGGGCTCGCAGATACGCAGTATTTT. Encoded protein: CASSAGLADTQYF. Full variable domain (rest looked up from reference TRBV25-1 and TRBJ2-3): EADIYQTPRYLVIGTGKKITLECSQTMGHDKMYWYQQDPGMELHLIHYSYGVNSTEKGDLSSESTVSRIRTEHFPLTLESARPSHTSQYLCASSAGLADTQYFGPGTRLTVL.

The chain joins TRBV4-3 to TRBJ1-1, with a tentative D call TRBD1 (6 bases). The CDR3 is 14 residues long. The germline V gene has CDR1 LGHNA and CDR2 YSLEER. V dropped 3 bases and J dropped 4 bases, with 12 bases sitting between them. This chain's CDR3 is CASSHLRGGTEAFF. The CDR3 DNA sequence: TGCGCCAGCAGCCACCTCAGGGGCGGCACTGAAGCTTTCTTT.

The chain couples TRBV28 to TRBJ2-7; TRBD1 aligns across 7 bases. Germline lookup yields CDR1 MDHEN and CDR2 SYDVKM. The CDR3 contains 14 residues. V was pared by 6 bases and J by 5 bases, with 10 bases of the junction left unmatched. In DNA, the CDR3 is TGTGCCAGCAGCCCACCCGGACAGGTCGACGAGCAGTACGTC. This codes for CASSPPGQVDEQYV.